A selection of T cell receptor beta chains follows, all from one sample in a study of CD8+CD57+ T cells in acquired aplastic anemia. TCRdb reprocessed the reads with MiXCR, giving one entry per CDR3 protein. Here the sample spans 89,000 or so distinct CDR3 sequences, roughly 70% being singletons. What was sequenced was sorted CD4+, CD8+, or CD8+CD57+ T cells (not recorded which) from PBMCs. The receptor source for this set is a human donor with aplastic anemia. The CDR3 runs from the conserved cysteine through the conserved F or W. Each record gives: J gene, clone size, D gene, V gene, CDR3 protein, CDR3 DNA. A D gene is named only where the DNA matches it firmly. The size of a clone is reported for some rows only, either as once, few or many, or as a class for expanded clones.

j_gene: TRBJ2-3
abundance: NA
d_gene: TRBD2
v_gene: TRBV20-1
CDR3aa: CSARTSGTDTQYF
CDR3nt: TGCAGTGCTAGGACTAGCGGAACAGATACGCAGTATTTT

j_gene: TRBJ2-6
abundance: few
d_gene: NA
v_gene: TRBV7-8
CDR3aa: CASSLGLFGANVLTF
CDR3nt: TGTGCCAGCAGCTTGGGGCTTTTCGGGGCCAACGTCCTGACTTTC

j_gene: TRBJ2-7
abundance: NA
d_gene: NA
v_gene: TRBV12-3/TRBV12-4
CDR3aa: CASSSDGIGEQYF
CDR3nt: TGTGCCAGCAGCTCAGACGGCATAGGTGAGCAGTACTTC

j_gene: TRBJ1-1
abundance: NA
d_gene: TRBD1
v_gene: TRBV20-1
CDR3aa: CSASTPDRAGTEAFF
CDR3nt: TGCAGTGCTTCGACCCCCGACAGGGCGGGCACTGAAGCTTTCTTT

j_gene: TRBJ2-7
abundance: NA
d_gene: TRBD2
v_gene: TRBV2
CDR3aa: CASRREPSYEQYF
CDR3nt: TGTGCCAGCAGGCGGGAGCCCTCCTACGAGCAGTACTTC

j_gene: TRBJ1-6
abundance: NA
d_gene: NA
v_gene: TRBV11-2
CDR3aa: CASSRGASGNNSPLHF
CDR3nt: TGTGCCAGCAGCAGAGGGGCTTCAGGGAATAATTCACCCCTCCACTTT

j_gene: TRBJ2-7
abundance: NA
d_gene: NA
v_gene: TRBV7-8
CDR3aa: CASSLVVRRYEQYF
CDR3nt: TGTGCCAGCAGCTTAGTTGTCCGCCGCTACGAGCAGTACTTC

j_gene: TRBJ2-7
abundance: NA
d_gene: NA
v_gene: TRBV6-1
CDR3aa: CASSDVAAYEQYF
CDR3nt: TGTGCCAGCAGTGACGTGGCCGCCTACGAGCAGTACTTC

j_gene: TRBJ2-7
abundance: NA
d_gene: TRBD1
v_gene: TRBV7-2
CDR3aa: CASSRYRGHRYEQYF
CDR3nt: TGTGCCAGCAGCCGTTACAGGGGTCATCGCTACGAGCAGTACTTC

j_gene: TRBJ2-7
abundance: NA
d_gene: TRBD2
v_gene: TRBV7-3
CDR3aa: CASSLFGTSGNYEQYF
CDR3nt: TGTGCCAGCAGCTTATTCGGGACTAGCGGAAACTACGAGCAGTACTTC

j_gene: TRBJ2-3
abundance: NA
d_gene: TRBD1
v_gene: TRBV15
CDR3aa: CATSRRTGGTDTQYF
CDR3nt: TGTGCCACCAGCAGGCGGACAGGGGGCACAGATACGCAGTATTTT